Given below is one TCR beta chain in context. What this receptor recognizes is not known. Per-base quality was not reported, and no clone a single base away is much larger than it. These data are taken from a study of shared clonotypes between healthy human individuals (dated by TCRdb to the early 2020s). Study-level background: The cohort comprised two women and a few men aged 18 to 49 years. Per donor, three plates each were used for CD4 naive and CD4 memory, two for CD8 naive, and one for CD8 memory. To estimate repertoire size and how much clonotype sharing occurs between individuals, the study deeply sequenced the blood TCR repertoires of roughly 5 healthy adults. To increase sequencing depth and limit assay-specific biases, different laboratories used diverse techniques to prepare libraries and sequence TCR repertoires. Each donor's leukapheresis produced roughly between roughly 0.85 and 9 billion PBMCs.

Compared with germline, V lacks 5 bases and J lacks 3 bases; bases without a gene match: 16. CDR1 LNHDA and CDR2 SQIVND are derived from the germline V gene (reference sequence). Taken from cysteine to phenylalanine, the CDR3 has 19 residues. Only the CDR3 DNA stays, 57 bases, in frame from base 1. Using the deep immunoSEQ assay, TCR CDR3 regions were amplified from genomic DNA by multiplex PCR. Extracted genomic DNA from each cell subset was spread evenly across all wells of several immunoSEQ 96-well plates, with each plate serving as a replicate. For sorted subsets, approximately 210 ng genomic DNA, equal to about 30,000 T cell genomes, was loaded into each replicate PCR. The purified libraries were quantified using a Qubit 3.0 fluorometer, sized with a Bioanalyzer 2100, and then quantified again using the KAPA Library Quantification kit. Every immunoSEQ 96-well plate was sequenced on a separate single-read 150-cycle Illumina NextSeq 550 flow cell. The original methods were these. Because the immunoSEQ output included only junctional sequences and no quality scores, the filtering could not be the same as the filtering used for full-length reads. Sequences were annotated with PyIR, a Python wrapper for IgBLAST v1.9, and V/J genes and CDR3 were assigned using IMGT germline references. Any read was removed if the V/J assignment was weak (E-value above 1e-6), the CDR3 was missing, or the read contained stop codons, out-of-frame junctions, or ambiguous translated residues. A V3J clonotype was defined by an identical inferred V gene, J gene, and CDR3 amino acid sequence. Percentage overlap between repertoires was computed as shared unique clonotypes divided by the size of the smaller repertoire. Three approaches were used to assess repertoire richness: RTK rarefaction, the Chao1 estimator, and Recon v2.1 estimates of unobserved clonotypes. For all TCRbeta clonotypes obtained by the gDNA method from a few donors, generation probabilities were computed with OLGA. Drawn from immuneACCESS, this table holds only the in-frame rearrangements with V and J called that TCRdb kept. Clones are partly lost; checked studies trace under half to an unresolved V gene and leave the rest unexplained. That table furnishes V, J and clone size, whereas the DNA furnished D and trimming. In all, the sample holds around 700,000 clones, and about 90% of those were seen once. The leading ten clones occupy roughly 24% of the sample.

Study-wide findings and limitations: Only blood was sampled, and tissue TCR repertoires likely differ from those in blood. Even with the large sequencing depth, rarefaction of the sorted-subset datasets indicated that sequencing was incomplete. Across a few donors, approximately 5% of naive CD4, more than 3% of naive CD8, 2% to 2.5% of memory CD4, and approximately 0.4% of memory CD8 clonotypes were shared. Clonotypes shared by all four sorted-subset donors showed higher generation probabilities than non-shared clonotypes. Estimated clonotype richness was generally larger for naive than for memory subsets. Based on pairwise subsampling, the degree of clonotype sharing among donors was expected to be affected by sequencing depth. The genetic and exposure-history diversity represented was limited by the small number of donors.

CD8 naive samples consisted of CD45RO-negative cells that were positively selected for CCR7, yielding a CD45RA+CCR7+ population without TemRA cells. Healthy HIV-negative adults with no recently reported acute infections or vaccinations were included as donors. Every donor was a Caucasian adult residing in Nashville, Tennessee, USA. Blood was obtained by leukapheresis, after which PBMCs were separated by Ficoll-Histopaque density gradient centrifugation and cryopreserved in liquid nitrogen vapor phase. Purity and quantity of every magnetically sorted T cell population were checked by analytical flow cytometry. Each sorted fraction had its genomic DNA isolated and then quantified by UV absorbance on a Nanodrop 2000c.

The chain couples TRBV19 to TRBJ2-3; 11 junctional bases match TRBD2. The sequenced material came from naive CD8+ T cells sorted from blood. Sample cell subset or site, as interpreted from the label and publication: CD45RA+CCR7+. The clonotype originates from a man younger than 40 in good health. The CDR3 protein is CASSPGTSGPIQGTDTQYF. DNA sequence: TGTGCCAGTAGTCCGGGGACTAGCGGACCCATACAGGGTACAGATACGCAGTATTTT.